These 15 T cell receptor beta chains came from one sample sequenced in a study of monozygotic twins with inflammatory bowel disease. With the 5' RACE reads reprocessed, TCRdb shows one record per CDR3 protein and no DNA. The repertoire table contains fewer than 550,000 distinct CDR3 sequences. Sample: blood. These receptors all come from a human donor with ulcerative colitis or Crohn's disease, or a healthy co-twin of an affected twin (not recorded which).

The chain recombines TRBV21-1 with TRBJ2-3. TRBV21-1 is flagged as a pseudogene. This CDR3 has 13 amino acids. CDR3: CASSVPRPDTQYF.

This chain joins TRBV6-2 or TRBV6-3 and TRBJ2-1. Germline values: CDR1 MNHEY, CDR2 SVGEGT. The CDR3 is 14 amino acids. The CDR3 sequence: CASRRSVGYNEQFF.

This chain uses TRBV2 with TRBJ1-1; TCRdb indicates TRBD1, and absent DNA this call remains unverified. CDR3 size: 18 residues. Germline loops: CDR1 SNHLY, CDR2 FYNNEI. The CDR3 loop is CASTFSASGTARNTEAFF. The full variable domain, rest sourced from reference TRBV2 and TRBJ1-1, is EPEVTQTPSHQVTQMGQEVILRCVPISNHLYFYWYRQILGQKVEFLVSFYNNEISEKSEIFDDQFSVERPDGSNFTLKIRSTKLEDSAMYFCASTFSASGTARNTEAFFGQGTRLTVV.

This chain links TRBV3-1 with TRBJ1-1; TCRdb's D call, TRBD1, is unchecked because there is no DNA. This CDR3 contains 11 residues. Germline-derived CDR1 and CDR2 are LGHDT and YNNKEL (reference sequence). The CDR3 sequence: CASSDRTEAFF.

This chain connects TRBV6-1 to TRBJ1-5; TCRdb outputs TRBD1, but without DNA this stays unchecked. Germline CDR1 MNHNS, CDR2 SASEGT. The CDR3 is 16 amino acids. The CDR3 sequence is CASRPRQYGGNQPQHF.

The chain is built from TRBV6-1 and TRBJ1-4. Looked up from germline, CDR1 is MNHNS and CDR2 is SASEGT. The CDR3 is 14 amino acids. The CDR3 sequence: CASRAGPNNEKLFF.

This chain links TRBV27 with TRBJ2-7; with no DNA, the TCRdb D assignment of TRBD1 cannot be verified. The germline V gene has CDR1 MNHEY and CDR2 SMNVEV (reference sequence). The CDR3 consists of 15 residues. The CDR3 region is CASSLTGALSYEQYF.

The CDR3: CSAPSRGRGYNEQFF. The chain combines TRBV20-1 with TRBJ2-1; TCRdb lists TRBD2, though no DNA is available to test this call. Per germline, CDR1 DFQATT and CDR2 SNEGSKA (reference sequence). CDR3 length: 15 residues.

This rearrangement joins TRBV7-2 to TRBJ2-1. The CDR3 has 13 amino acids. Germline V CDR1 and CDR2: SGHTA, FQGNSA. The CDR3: CASSFSRGDEQFF.

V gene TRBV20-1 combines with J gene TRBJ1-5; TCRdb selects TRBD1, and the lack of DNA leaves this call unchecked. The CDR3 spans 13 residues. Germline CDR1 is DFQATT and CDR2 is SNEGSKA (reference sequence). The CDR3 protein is CSVGDSSNQPQHF.

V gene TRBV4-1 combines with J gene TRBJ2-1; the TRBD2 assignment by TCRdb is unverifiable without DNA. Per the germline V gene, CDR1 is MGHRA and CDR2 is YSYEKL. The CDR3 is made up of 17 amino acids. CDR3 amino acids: CASSQVREWSSYNEQFF.

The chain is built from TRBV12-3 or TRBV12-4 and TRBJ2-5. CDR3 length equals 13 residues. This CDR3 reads CASSLEMGETQYF.

CDR3 amino acids: CASSLGDREIYEQYF. This chain connects TRBV11-2 to TRBJ2-7; the D call from TCRdb, TRBD1, cannot be confirmed without DNA. Germline V gene data show CDR1 as SGHAT and CDR2 as FQNNGV. CDR3 length equals 15 residues.

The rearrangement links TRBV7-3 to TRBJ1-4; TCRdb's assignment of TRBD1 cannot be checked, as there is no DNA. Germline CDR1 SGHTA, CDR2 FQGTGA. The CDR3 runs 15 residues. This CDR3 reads CASSLDRAEFEKLFF.

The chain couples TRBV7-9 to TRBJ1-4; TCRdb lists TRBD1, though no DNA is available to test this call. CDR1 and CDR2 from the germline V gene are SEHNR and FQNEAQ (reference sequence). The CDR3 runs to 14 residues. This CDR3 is CASSLAPGKEKLFF.